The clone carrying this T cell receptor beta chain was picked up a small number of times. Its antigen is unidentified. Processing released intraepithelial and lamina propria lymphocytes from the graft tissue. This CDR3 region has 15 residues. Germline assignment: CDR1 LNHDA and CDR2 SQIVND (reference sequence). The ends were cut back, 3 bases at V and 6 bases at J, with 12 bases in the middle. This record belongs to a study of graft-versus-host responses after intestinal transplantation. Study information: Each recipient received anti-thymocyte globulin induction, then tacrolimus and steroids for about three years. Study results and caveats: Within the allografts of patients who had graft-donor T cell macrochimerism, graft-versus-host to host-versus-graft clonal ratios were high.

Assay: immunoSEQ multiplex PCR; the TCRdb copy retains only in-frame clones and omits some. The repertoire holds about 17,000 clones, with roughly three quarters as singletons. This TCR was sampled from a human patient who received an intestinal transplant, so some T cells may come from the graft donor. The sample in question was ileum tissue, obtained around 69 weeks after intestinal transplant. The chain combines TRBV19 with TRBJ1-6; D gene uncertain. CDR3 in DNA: TGTGCCAGTAGTATCGGTCTTACCCGTAATTCACCCCTCCACTTT. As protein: CASSIGLTRNSPLHF. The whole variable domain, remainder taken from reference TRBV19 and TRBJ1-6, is DGGITQSPKYLFRKEGQNVTLSCEQNLNHDAMYWYRQDPGQGLRLIYYSQIVNDFQKGDIAEGYSVSREKKESFPLTVTSAQKNPTAFYLCASSIGLTRNSPLHFGNGTRLTVT.